This T cell receptor (beta chain) was captured by sequencing in a study of T cell repertoires in cytomegalovirus infection (dated by TCRdb to between 2018 and 2020). Regarding the complete study: Donor HLA type was relevant to the analysis, because carriage of CMV infection together with the matching HLA type was indicated by public TCR beta signatures. The study at large found these results: In both this cohort and an independent roughly 400-donor cohort, the cumulative frequency of public TCR beta family members distinguished carriers of CMV infection plus the relevant HLA type. In the ex vivo response, HLA-C-restricted CMV-specific TCR beta clonotypes were dominant, and in two of eight donors the single most frequent clonotype came from this HLA-C-restricted group.

CDR1 and CDR2 (SGHTA, FQGTGA) derive from the germline V gene. Including cysteine and phenylalanine, the CDR3 has 16 amino acids. Just CDR3 DNA is preserved here, 48 bases in frame from base 1. V and J lose 4 bases and 0 bases, and a span of 12 bases separates them. At least ten counts were recorded for this clonotype. Its specific antigen is unknown. Nothing much larger sits one base from this clone, and base qualities are not available. Sequenced on an Illumina HiSeq 1500. TCRdb trimmed public reads at Q25 via fastp, called clones via MiXCR and kept in-frame beta chains. Duplicate CDR3 protein sequences are folded into a single record with the most common DNA and genes. The sample profile shows approximately 500,000 distinct CDR3 sequences; 10% to 12% of them were found once. Of the sample, around 9.6% falls within the top ten clones.

Sequencing was performed on PBMCs. The chain is made from TRBV7-3 and TRBJ2-2, with no confident D gene call. This receptor was identified in a human donor in good health (CMV status not recorded). Some clones in this sample may be carry-over from other donors' samples. The CDR3 is CASSSGRLANTGELFF. In nucleotide form, the sequence is TGTGCCAGCAGCTCCGGGCGGCTGGCGAACACCGGGGAGCTGTTTTTT. The reference TRBV7-3 and TRBJ2-2 proteins fill in what lies around the CDR3, so the full variable domain reads GAGVSQTPSNKVTEKGKYVELRCDPISGHTALYWYRQSLGQGPEFLIYFQGTGAADDSGLPNDRFFAVRPEGSVSTLKIQRTERGDSAVYLCASSSGRLANTGELFFGEGSRLTVL.